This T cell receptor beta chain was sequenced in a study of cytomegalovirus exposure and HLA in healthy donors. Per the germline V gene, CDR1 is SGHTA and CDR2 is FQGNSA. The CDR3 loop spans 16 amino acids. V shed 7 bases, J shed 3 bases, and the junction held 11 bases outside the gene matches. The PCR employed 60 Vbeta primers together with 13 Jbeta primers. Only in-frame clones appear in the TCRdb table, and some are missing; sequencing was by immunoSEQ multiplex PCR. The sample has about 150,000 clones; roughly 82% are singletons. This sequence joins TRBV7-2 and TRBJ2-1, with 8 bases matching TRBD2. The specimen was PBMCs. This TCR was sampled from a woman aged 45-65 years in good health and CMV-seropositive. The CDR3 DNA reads TGTGCCAGCACAACGGGGGGGGTGGGTATCTACAATGAGCAGTTCTTC. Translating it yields CASTTGGVGIYNEQFF. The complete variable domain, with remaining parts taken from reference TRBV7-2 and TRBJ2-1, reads GAGVSQSPSNKVTEKGKDVELRCDPISGHTALYWYRQSLGQGLEFLIYFQGNSAPDKSGLPSDRFSAERTGGSVSTLTIQRTQQEDSAVYLCASTTGGVGIYNEQFFGPGTRLTVL.